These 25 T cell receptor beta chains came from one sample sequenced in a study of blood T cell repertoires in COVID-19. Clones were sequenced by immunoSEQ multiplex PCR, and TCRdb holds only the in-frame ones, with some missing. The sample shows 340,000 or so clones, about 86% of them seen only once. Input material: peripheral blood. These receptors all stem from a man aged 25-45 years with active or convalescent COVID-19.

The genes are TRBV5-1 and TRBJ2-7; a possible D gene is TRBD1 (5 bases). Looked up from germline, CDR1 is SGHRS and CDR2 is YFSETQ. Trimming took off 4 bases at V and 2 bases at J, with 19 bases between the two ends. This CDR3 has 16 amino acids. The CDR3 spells CASSPLLRELTYEQYF. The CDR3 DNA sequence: TGCGCCAGCAGCCCGCTCCTCAGGGAACTAACCTACGAGCAGTACTTC.

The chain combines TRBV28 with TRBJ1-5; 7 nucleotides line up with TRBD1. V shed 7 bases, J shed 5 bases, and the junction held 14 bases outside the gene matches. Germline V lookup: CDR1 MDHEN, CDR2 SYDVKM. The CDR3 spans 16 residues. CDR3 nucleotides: TGTGCCAGCACCAACGACCCGGGACAGTCCTATCAGCCCCAGCATTTT. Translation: CASTNDPGQSYQPQHF.

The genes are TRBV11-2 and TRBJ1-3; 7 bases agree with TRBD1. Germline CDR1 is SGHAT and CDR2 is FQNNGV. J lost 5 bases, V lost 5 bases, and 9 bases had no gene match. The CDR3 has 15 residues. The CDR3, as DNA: TGTGCCAGCAGCACCTACAGGGGCGCGAGAAACACCATATATTTT. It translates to CASSTYRGARNTIYF. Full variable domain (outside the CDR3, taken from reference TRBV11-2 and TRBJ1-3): EAGVAQSPRYKIIEKRQSVAFWCNPISGHATLYWYQQILGQGPKLLIQFQNNGVVDDSQLPKDRFSAERLKGVDSTLKIQPAKLEDSAVYLCASSTYRGARNTIYFGEGSWLTVV.

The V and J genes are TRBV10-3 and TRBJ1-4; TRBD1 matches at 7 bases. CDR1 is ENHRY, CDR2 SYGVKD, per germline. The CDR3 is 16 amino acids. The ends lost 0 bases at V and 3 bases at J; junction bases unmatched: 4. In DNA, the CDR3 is TGTGCCATCAGTGAGTCGAACCAGGGGGCTAATGAAAAACTGTTTTTT. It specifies CAISESNQGANEKLFF.

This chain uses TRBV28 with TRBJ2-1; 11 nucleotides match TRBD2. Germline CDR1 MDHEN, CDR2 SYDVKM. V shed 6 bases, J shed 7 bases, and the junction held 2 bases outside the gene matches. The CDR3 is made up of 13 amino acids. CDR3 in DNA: TGTGCCAGCAGCAGACTAGCGGGGAATGAGCAGTTCTTC. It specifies CASSRLAGNEQFF.

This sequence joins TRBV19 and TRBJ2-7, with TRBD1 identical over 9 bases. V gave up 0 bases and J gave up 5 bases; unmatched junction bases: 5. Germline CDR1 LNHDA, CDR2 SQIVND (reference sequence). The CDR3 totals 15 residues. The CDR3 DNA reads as TGTGCCAGTAGTATAGAAGGGGGGACAGGGAACGAGCAGTACTTC. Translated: CASSIEGGTGNEQYF.

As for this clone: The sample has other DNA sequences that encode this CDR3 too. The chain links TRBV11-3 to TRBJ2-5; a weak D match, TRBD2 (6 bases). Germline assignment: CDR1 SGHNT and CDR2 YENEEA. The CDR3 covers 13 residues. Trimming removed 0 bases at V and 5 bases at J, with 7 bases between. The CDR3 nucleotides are TGTGCCAGCAGCTTAGAGGGGAGGGAGACCCAGTACTTC. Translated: CASSLEGRETQYF.

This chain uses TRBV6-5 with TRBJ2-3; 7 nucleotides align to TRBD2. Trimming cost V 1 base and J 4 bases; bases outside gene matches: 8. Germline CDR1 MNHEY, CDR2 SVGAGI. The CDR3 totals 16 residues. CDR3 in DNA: TGTGCCAGCAGTTACTACGGGGGGAGGGCCGCAGATACGCAGTATTTT. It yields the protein CASSYYGGRAADTQYF.

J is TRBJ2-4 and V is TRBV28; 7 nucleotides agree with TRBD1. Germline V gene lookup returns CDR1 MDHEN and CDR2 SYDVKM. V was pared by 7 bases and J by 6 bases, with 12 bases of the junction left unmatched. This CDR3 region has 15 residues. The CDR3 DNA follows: TGTGCCAGCACCCCGGACAGGCTAGCACGAAACATTCAGTACTTC. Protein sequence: CASTPDRLARNIQYF.

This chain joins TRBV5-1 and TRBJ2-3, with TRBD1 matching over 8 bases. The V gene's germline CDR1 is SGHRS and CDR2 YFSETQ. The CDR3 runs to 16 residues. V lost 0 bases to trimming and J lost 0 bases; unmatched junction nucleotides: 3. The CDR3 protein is CASSLGDRLSTDTQYF. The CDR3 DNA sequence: TGCGCCAGCAGCTTGGGGGACAGGCTGAGCACAGATACGCAGTATTTT.

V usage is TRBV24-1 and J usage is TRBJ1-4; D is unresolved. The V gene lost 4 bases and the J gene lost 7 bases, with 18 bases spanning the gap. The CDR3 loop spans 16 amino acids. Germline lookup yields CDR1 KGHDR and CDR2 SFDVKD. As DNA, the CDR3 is TGTGCCACCAGTGACCCGTCCGGGGAAACGGGTGAAAAACTGTTTTTT. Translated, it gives CATSDPSGETGEKLFF.

The DNA for the CDR3 is TGTGCCAGCTCGGGCGCGGGGGCTAGTGATGGCTACACCTTC. It translates to CASSGAGASDGYTF. The genes are TRBV18 and TRBJ1-2, with D perhaps TRBD1 (6 bases). V was pared by 6 bases and J by 6 bases, with 17 bases between. CDR1 is KGHSH and CDR2 is LQKENI in the germline V gene. CDR3 length equals 14 residues.

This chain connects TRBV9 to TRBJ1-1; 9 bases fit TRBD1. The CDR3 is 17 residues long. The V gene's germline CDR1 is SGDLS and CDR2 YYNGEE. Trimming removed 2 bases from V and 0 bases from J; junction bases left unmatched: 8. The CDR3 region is CASSVSGTGLLNTEAFF. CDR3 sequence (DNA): TGTGCCAGCAGCGTTTCCGGGACAGGGTTATTGAACACTGAAGCTTTCTTT.

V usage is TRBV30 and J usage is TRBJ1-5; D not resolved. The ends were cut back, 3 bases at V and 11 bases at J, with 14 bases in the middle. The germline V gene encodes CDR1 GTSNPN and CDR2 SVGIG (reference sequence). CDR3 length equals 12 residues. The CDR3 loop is CAWSLQSGAQHF. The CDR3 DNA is TGTGCCTGGAGCCTACAAAGTGGAGCCCAGCATTTT.

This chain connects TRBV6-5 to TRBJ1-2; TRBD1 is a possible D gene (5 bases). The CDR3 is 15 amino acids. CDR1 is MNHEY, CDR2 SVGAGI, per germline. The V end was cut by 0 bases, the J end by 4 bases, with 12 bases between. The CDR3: CASSYSSQGGYGYTF. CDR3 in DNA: TGTGCCAGCAGTTACTCTTCCCAGGGCGGCTATGGCTACACCTTC.

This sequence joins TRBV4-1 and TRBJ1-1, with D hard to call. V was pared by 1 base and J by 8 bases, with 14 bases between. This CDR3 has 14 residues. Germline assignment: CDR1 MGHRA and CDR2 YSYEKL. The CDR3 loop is CASSQVQTPREAFF. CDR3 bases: TGCGCCAGCAGCCAAGTCCAGACACCGAGAGAAGCTTTCTTT.

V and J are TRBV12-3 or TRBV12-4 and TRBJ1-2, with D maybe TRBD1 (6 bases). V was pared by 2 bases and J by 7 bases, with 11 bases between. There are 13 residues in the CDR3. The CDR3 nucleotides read TGTGCCAGCAGTTTACCTCAGGGGTCTGGCTACACCTTC. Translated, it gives CASSLPQGSGYTF.

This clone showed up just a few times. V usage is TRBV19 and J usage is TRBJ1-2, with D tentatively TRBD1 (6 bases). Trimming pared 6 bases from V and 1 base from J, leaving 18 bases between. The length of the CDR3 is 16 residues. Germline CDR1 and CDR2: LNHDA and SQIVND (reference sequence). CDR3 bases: TGTGCCAGTAGGGATGGACAGCTTATAATTAACTATGGCTACACCTTC. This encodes CASRDGQLIINYGYTF.

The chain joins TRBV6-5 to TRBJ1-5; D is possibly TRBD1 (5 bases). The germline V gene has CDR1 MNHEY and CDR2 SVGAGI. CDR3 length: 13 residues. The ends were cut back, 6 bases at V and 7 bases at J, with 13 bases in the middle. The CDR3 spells CASSAGSGQPQHF. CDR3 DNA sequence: TGTGCCAGCAGCGCAGGGTCAGGGCAGCCCCAGCATTTT.

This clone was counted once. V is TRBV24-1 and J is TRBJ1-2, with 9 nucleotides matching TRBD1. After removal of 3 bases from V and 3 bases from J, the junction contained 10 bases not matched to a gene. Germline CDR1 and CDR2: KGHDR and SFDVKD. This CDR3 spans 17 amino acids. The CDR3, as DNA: TGTGCCACCAGTGATCCGACAGGGGGTGAAGGGGACTATGGCTACACCTTC. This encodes CATSDPTGGEGDYGYTF.

CDR3 nucleotides: TGTGCCTGGAGTGCCAGGGTGAACTATGGCTACACCTTC. Translated, it gives CAWSARVNYGYTF. This chain uses TRBV30 with TRBJ1-2; perhaps TRBD1 as D (5 bases). The V end lost 1 base, the J end lost 2 bases, and 8 bases lay between the germline ends. This CDR3 has 13 amino acids. The germline CDR1 and CDR2 sequences are GTSNPN and SVGIG (reference sequence).

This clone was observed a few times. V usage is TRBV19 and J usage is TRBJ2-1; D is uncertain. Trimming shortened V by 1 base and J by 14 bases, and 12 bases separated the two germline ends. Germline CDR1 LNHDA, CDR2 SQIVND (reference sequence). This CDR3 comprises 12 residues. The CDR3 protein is CASSIGPGFKFF. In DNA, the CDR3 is TGTGCCAGTAGTATAGGTCCAGGCTTTAAGTTCTTC. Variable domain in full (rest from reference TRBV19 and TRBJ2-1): DGGITQSPKYLFRKEGQNVTLSCEQNLNHDAMYWYRQDPGQGLRLIYYSQIVNDFQKGDIAEGYSVSREKKESFPLTVTSAQKNPTAFYLCASSIGPGFKFFGPGTRLTVL.

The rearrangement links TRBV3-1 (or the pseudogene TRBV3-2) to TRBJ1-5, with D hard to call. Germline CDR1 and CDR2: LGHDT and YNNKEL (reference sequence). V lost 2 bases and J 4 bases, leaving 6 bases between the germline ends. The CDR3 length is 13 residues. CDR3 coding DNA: TGTGCCAGCAGCCAAAGCCCTAATCAGCCCCAGCATTTT. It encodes CASSQSPNQPQHF.

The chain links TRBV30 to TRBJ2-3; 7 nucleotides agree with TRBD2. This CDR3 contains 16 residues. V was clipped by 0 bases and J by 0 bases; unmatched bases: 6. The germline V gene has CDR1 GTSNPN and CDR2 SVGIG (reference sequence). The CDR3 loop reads CAWSVRASGSTDTQYF. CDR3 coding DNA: TGTGCCTGGAGTGTACGTGCTAGCGGTAGCACAGATACGCAGTATTTT.

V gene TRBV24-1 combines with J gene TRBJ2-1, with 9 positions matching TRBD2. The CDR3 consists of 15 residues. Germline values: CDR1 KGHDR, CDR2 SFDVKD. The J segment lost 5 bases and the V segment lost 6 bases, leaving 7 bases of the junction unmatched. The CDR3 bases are TGTGCCACCAGTTTTAGCGGGAGTGCCCACAATGAGCAGTTCTTC. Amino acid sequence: CATSFSGSAHNEQFF.